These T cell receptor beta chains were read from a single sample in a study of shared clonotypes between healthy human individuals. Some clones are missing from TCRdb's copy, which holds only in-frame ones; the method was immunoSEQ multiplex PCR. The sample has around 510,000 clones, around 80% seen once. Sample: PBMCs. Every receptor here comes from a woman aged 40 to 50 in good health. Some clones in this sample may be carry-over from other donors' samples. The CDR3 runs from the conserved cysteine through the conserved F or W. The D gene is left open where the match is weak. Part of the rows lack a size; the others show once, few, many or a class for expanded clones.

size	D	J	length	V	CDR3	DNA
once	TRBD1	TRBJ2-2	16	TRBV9	CASSPIGQGATGELFF	TGTGCCAGCAGCCCTATCGGACAGGGCGCTACCGGGGAGCTGTTTTTT
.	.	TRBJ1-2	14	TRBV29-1	CSVDVMGVNYGYTF	TGCAGCGTTGACGTGATGGGGGTTAACTATGGCTACACCTTC
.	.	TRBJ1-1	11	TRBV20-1	CRASVNTEAFF	TGCAGAGCCTCTGTGAACACTGAAGCTTTCTTT
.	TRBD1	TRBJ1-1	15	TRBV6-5	CACSDTTGANTEAFF	TGTGCCTGTTCCGACACTACAGGGGCCAACACTGAAGCTTTCTTT
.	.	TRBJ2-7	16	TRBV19	CASSIAMTPYYYEQYF	TGTGCCAGTAGTATAGCTATGACACCGTACTACTACGAGCAGTACTTC
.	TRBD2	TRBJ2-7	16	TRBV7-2	CASSLGGLAGLYEQYF	TGTGCCAGCAGCTTAGGGGGACTAGCGGGACTCTACGAGCAGTACTTC
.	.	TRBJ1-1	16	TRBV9	CASSVGLGDRNTEAFF	TGTGCCAGCAGCGTAGGATTAGGGGACCGGAACACTGAAGCTTTCTTT
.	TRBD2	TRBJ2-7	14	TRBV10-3	CAISLAGGPYEQYF	TGTGCCATCAGTTTAGCGGGAGGGCCTTACGAGCAGTACTTC
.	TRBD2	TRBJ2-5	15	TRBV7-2	CASSSFTSGSETQYF	TGTGCCAGCAGCTCCTTCACTAGCGGGAGCGAGACCCAGTACTTC
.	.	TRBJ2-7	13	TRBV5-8	CASSRGHDYEQYF	TGTGCCAGCAGTAGGGGACATGACTACGAGCAGTACTTC
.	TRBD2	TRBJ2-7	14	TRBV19	CASSKREGTYEQYF	TGTGCCAGCAGCAAGCGGGAGGGAACCTACGAGCAGTACTTC
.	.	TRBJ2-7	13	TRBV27	CASSFFGPHEQYF	TGTGCCAGCAGTTTCTTCGGTCCACACGAGCAGTACTTC
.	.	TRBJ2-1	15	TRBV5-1	CASSLVTGPYNEQFF	TGCGCCAGCAGCTTGGTGACAGGTCCCTACAATGAGCAGTTCTTC
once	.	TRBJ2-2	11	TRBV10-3	CAISEPGELFF	TGTGCCATCAGTGAGCCCGGGGAGCTGTTTTTT
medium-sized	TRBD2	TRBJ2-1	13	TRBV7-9	CASSSGLANEQFF	TGTGCCAGCAGCTCGGGACTAGCCAATGAGCAGTTCTTC
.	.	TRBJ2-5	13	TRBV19	CASSGGRQETQYF	TGTGCCAGTAGTGGAGGACGCCAAGAGACCCAGTACTTC
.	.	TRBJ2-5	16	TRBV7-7	CASSLGGAMGQETQYF	TGTGCTAGCAGCTTAGGAGGAGCCATGGGGCAAGAGACCCAGTACTTC
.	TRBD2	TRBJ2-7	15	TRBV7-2	CASSREGQWQAEQYF	TGTGCCAGCAGCCGGGAGGGGCAGTGGCAAGCGGAGCAGTACTTC
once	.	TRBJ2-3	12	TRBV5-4	CASRKGADTQYF	TGTGCCAGCAGGAAGGGTGCAGATACGCAGTATTTT
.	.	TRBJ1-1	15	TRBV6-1	CASSEAGFGGTEAFF	TGTGCCAGCAGTGAAGCGGGCTTCGGGGGCACTGAAGCTTTCTTT
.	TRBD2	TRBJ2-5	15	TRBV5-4	CASSLAGRAGKTQYF	TGTGCCAGCAGCTTGGCCGGGAGGGCCGGGAAGACCCAGTACTTC
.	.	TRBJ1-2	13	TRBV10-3	CAISEGGNYGYTF	TGTGCCATCAGTGAGGGGGGAAACTATGGCTACACCTTC
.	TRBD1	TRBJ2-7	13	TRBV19	CASVGQGMDEQYF	TGTGCCAGTGTTGGACAGGGGATGGACGAGCAGTACTTC
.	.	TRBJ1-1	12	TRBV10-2	CASSESETEAFF	TGCGCCAGCAGTGAGTCGGAGACTGAAGCTTTCTTT
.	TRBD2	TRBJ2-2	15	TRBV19	CASSMGTSATGELFF	TGTGCCAGTAGTATGGGGACTAGCGCCACCGGGGAGCTGTTTTTT
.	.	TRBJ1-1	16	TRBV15	CATSRGGSLANTEAFF	TGTGCCACCAGCAGAGGGGGAAGTCTGGCGAACACTGAGGCTTTCTTT
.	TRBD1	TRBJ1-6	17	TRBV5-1	CASSYGPRQGRNSPLHF	TGCGCCAGCAGCTACGGACCCAGACAGGGGCGGAATTCACCCCTCCACTTT
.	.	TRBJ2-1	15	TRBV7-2	CASSFRGDPYNEQFF	TGTGCCAGCAGCTTTCGCGGGGACCCCTACAATGAGCAGTTCTTC
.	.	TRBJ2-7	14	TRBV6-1	CASSEAAEGYEQYF	TGTGCCAGCAGTGAGGCGGCGGAGGGCTACGAGCAGTACTTC
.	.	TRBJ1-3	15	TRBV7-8	CASSPTSNSGNTIYF	TGTGCCAGCAGTCCGACATCCAACTCTGGAAACACCATATATTTT
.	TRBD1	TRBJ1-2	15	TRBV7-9	CASSPRDRVNYGYTF	TGTGCCAGCAGCCCCCGGGACAGGGTAAACTATGGCTACACCTTC
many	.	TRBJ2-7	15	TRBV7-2	CASSLYGTASYEQYF	TGTGCCAGCAGCTTATACGGGACGGCGAGCTACGAGCAGTACTTC
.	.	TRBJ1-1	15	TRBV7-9	CASSLALVGVTEAFF	TGTGCCAGCAGCTTAGCCTTAGTAGGGGTTACTGAAGCTTTCTTT
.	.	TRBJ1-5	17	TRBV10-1	CASSPLSTMYSNQPQHF	TGCGCCAGCAGCCCGCTCTCCACGATGTATAGCAATCAGCCCCAGCATTTT
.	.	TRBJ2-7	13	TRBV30	CAWRRRNSYEQYF	TGTGCCTGGAGGAGGAGAAACTCCTACGAGCAGTACTTC
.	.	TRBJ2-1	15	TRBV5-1	CASSSPGTVYNEQFF	TGCGCCAGCAGCTCACCCGGGACTGTATACAATGAGCAGTTCTTC
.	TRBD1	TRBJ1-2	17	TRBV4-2	CASTTGQRMNTNYGYTF	TGTGCCAGCACGACGGGACAGAGGATGAATACTAACTATGGCTACACCTTC
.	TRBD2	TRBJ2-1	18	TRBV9	CASTRSGAVPGVRNEQFF	TGTGCCAGCACCCGTAGCGGGGCAGTACCGGGAGTACGAAATGAGCAGTTCTTC
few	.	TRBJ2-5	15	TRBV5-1	CASSSWTGRAETQYF	TGCGCCAGCAGCTCATGGACAGGGAGGGCAGAGACCCAGTACTTC
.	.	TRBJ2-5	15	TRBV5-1	CASSLGAGREETQYF	TGCGCCAGCAGCTTGGGGGCGGGAAGGGAAGAGACCCAGTACTTC
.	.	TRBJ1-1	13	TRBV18	CASSQDHLGEAFF	TGTGCCAGCTCACAAGACCATTTGGGTGAAGCTTTCTTT
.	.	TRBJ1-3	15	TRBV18	CASSPERSSGNTIYF	TGTGCCAGCTCACCGGAAAGGAGCTCTGGAAACACCATATATTTT
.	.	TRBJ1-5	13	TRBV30	CAWSPQGDQPQHF	TGTGCCTGGAGTCCACAGGGCGATCAGCCCCAGCATTTT
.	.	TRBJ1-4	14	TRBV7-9	CASSFGTGGEKLFF	TGTGCCAGCAGCTTTGGGACCGGTGGGGAAAAACTGTTTTTT
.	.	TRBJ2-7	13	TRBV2	CASSWQGSYEQYF	TGTGCCAGCAGTTGGCAGGGCTCCTACGAGCAGTACTTC
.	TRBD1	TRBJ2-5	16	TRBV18	CASSPGTGGALETQYF	TGTGCCAGCTCACCCGGGACAGGGGGCGCATTAGAGACCCAGTACTTC
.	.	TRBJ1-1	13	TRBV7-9	CASSLAADTEAFF	TGTGCCAGCAGCTTAGCGGCGGACACTGAAGCTTTCTTT
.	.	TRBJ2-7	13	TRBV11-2	CASSPSGVNEQYF	TGTGCCAGCAGCCCGTCGGGGGTCAACGAGCAGTACTTC
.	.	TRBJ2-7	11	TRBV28	CASSIQYEQYF	TGTGCCAGCAGCATACAGTACGAGCAGTACTTC
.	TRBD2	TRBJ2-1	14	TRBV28	CASRPAAGENEQFF	TGTGCCAGCAGACCGGCAGCGGGGGAGAATGAGCAGTTCTTC
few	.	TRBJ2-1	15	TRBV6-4	CASSLVPEAYNEQFF	TGTGCCAGCAGCTTAGTTCCAGAGGCCTACAATGAGCAGTTCTTC